One sample yielded the 2 T cell receptor beta chains listed below, sequenced in a study of brain metastases from non-small cell lung cancer. Assay: immunoSEQ multiplex PCR; the TCRdb copy retains only in-frame clones and omits some. This sample carries 300 to 350 clones, 80% to 90% of them seen once, and the ten largest clones take roughly 8.7%. Sample: tumor-adjacent normal tissue. These TCRs come from a donor aged 40 or over with non-small cell lung cancer.

The rearrangement uses TRBV7-9 and TRBJ1-1, with TRBD1 identical over 7 bases. The junction had 10 bases not matched to a gene; V was cut back by 5 bases and J by 4 bases. CDR1 and CDR2 from the germline V gene are SEHNR and FQNEAQ (reference sequence). The CDR3 runs 15 residues. The CDR3 nucleotides are TGTGCCAGCAGCCCAGGGGGATCTAAGATCACTGAAGCTTTCTTT. Amino acids: CASSPGGSKITEAFF. The full variable domain, in which reference TRBV7-9 and TRBJ1-1 provide the parts outside the CDR3, is DTGVSQNPRHKITKRGQNVTFRCDPISEHNRLYWYRQTLGQGPEFLTYFQNEAQLEKSRLLSDRFSAERPKGSFSTLEIQRTEQGDSAMYLCASSPGGSKITEAFFGQGTRLTVV.

V usage is TRBV9 and J usage is TRBJ2-3; 10 bases map to TRBD2. J gave up 5 bases and V 3 bases, and 6 bases lay outside the gene matches. The germline CDR1 and CDR2 sequences are SGDLS and YYNGEE. This CDR3 is 15 amino acids long. The CDR3 bases are TGTGCCAGCAGCGGCAGCGGGAGGGGTGGAGATACGCAGTATTTT. It is translated as CASSGSGRGGDTQYF.